Shown below are 9 T cell receptor beta chains from a single sample sequenced in a study of PD-L1 blockade in urothelial cancer. Stated time point: peripheral blood 6 weeks after treatment start. Some clones are missing from TCRdb's copy, which holds only in-frame ones; the method was immunoSEQ multiplex PCR. This table has some 110,000 clones, about 89% appearing once. This specimen consisted of PBMCs, obtained around atezolizumab (anti-PD-L1) treatment. These receptor sequences come from a man aged 60 to 69 with urothelial cancer.

J is TRBJ1-1 and V is TRBV7-3; D possibly corresponds to TRBD1 (5 bases). In germline, CDR1 is SGHTA, CDR2 FQGTGA. The CDR3 loop spans 13 amino acids. The V end lost 4 bases, the J end lost 1 base, and 7 bases lay between the germline ends. CDR3 in amino acids: CASSSQGNTEAFF. CDR3 nucleotide sequence: TGTGCCAGCAGCTCTCAGGGGAACACTGAAGCTTTCTTT.

V gene TRBV14 combines with J gene TRBJ2-2; maybe TRBD1 (6 bases). Germline lookup yields CDR1 SGHDN and CDR2 FVKESK. The CDR3 consists of 16 residues. V gave up 1 base and J gave up 4 bases, with 13 bases separating them. The CDR3 DNA sequence: TGTGCCAGCAGCCAAGGATCGGCAGGGGTCACCGGGGAGCTGTTTTTT. The encoded protein is CASSQGSAGVTGELFF. Full variable domain (outside the CDR3, taken from reference TRBV14 and TRBJ2-2): EAGVTQFPSHSVIEKGQTVTLRCDPISGHDNLYWYRRVMGKEIKFLLHFVKESKQDESGMPNNRFLAERTGGTYSTLKVQPAELEDSGVYFCASSQGSAGVTGELFFGEGSRLTVL.

The CDR3: CASSPEGLLYNEQFF. The CDR3 DNA is TGCGCCAGCAGCCCGGAGGGACTCCTCTACAATGAGCAGTTCTTC. The chain is built from TRBV5-1 and TRBJ2-1, with D perhaps matching TRBD2 (6 bases). Trimming removed 4 bases from V and 3 bases from J, with 14 bases in between. The CDR3 consists of 15 residues. In germline, CDR1 is SGHRS, CDR2 YFSETQ.

This chain joins TRBV11-2 and TRBJ2-1; TRBD2 matches 7 bases. Germline V gene lookup returns CDR1 SGHAT and CDR2 FQNNGV. V lost 5 bases, J lost 8 bases, and 12 bases stayed unmatched. The CDR3 spans 15 residues. In DNA form, the CDR3 reads TGTGCCAGCAGCCAATTTTGGGGGGGGGACGATGAGCAGTTCTTC. Protein sequence: CASSQFWGGDDEQFF.

V is TRBV7-3 and J is TRBJ1-6; 7 nucleotides line up with TRBD1. CDR3 size: 17 residues. Trimming took 4 bases from V and 11 from J; bases not matched to a gene: 17. CDR1 and CDR2 from the germline V gene are SGHTA and FQGTGA. CDR3 residues: CASSSDRHRVLNPPLHF. The CDR3 coding sequence is TGTGCCAGCAGCTCGGACAGGCACCGTGTTTTAAACCCACCCCTCCACTTT.

This sequence joins TRBV6-5 and TRBJ2-3; 12 positions agree with TRBD2. The germline V gene has CDR1 MNHEY and CDR2 SVGAGI. The CDR3 length is 14 residues. Trimming removed 6 bases from V and 5 bases from J; junction bases left unmatched: 3. The CDR3 coding sequence is TGTGCCAGCAGGACTAGCGGGAGTATAGATACGCAGTATTTT. Translated: CASRTSGSIDTQYF.

The chain joins TRBV28 to TRBJ1-5, with a possible D match to TRBD1 (5 bases). Germline V gives CDR1 MDHEN, CDR2 SYDVKM. Deletions cut 2 bases from V and 4 bases from J, with 18 bases between. There are 17 residues in the CDR3. The CDR3 protein is CASSLISGRVGNQPQHF. CDR3 bases: TGTGCCAGCAGTTTAATATCCGGCAGGGTCGGTAATCAGCCCCAGCATTTT.

The chain carries TRBV15 and TRBJ2-5; 12 bases line up with TRBD2. The CDR3 length is 18 residues. V dropped 1 base and J dropped 5; count of bases not matched to a gene: 11. Germline assignment: CDR1 LNHNV and CDR2 YYDKDF (reference sequence). The CDR3, as DNA: TGTGCCACCAGCAGAGCGGCTAGCGGGAGGGGTGTTGGTGAGACCCAGTACTTC. Translated: CATSRAASGRGVGETQYF.

The genes are TRBV29-1 and TRBJ1-2; D possibly corresponds to TRBD1 (5 bases). This CDR3 spans 12 amino acids. Germline V CDR1 and CDR2: SQVTM, ANQGSEA. Trimming took 4 bases from V and 0 from J, leaving 6 bases between them. The CDR3 DNA follows: TGCAGCGTTGGGACATCTAACTATGGCTACACCTTC. It is translated as CSVGTSNYGYTF.